The clone carrying this T cell receptor beta chain was seen only a few times. The antigen is not known. A single record per CDR3 protein comes from TCRdb applying MiXCR to the 5' RACE reads. The data show a few hundred thousand distinct CDR3 sequences, 15% to 20% seen once. The data were obtained in a study of CD8 T cells in ankylosing spondylitis. Findings and caveats of the study: Ankylosing spondylitis blood appeared to carry a characteristic TCR beta motif of under ten highly homologous variants.

This CDR3 contains 15 residues. Per the germline V gene, CDR1 is MNHNS and CDR2 is SASEGT. This sequence originates from a male donor with ankylosing spondylitis. The sequencing sample was made of blood, either unsorted or a sorted T cell fraction (not recorded which). This sequence joins TRBV6-1 and TRBJ2-3; TRBD2 might be the D (5 bases). CDR3: CVCRQRNRNTDTQYF. In DNA form, the CDR3 reads TGTGTCTGCCGCCAGCGGAACAGAAACACAGATACGCAGTATTTT.